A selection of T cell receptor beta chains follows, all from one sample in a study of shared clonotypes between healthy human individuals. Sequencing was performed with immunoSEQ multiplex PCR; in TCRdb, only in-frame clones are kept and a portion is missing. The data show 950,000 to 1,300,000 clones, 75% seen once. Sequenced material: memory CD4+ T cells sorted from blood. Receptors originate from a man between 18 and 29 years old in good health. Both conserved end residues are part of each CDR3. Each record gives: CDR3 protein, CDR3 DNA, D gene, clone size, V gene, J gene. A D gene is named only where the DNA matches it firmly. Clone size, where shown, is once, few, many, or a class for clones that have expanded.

CDR3aa: CASSFSIENGYTF
CDR3nt: TGCGCCAGCAGCTTCTCTATCGAAAATGGCTACACCTTC
d_gene: NA
abundance: NA
v_gene: TRBV5-1
j_gene: TRBJ1-2

CDR3aa: CASSTDAYEQYF
CDR3nt: TGCGCCAGCAGTACGGACGCCTACGAGCAGTACTTC
d_gene: NA
abundance: NA
v_gene: TRBV10-1
j_gene: TRBJ2-7

CDR3aa: CASRLPNTGELFF
CDR3nt: TGTGCCAGCAGACTTCCGAACACCGGGGAGCTGTTTTTT
d_gene: NA
abundance: few
v_gene: TRBV28
j_gene: TRBJ2-2

CDR3aa: CASSWVAGVSSGNTIYF
CDR3nt: TGCGCCAGCAGTTGGGTGGCGGGAGTGAGCTCTGGAAACACCATATATTTT
d_gene: NA
abundance: few
v_gene: TRBV5-1
j_gene: TRBJ1-3

CDR3aa: CASRMPGELFF
CDR3nt: TGCGCCAGCAGAATGCCCGGGGAGCTGTTTTTT
d_gene: NA
abundance: NA
v_gene: TRBV5-1
j_gene: TRBJ2-2

CDR3aa: CASSLSGGLGGSPLHF
CDR3nt: TGTGCCAGCAGCTTGTCAGGGGGCCTTGGTGGTTCACCCCTCCACTTT
d_gene: TRBD1
abundance: NA
v_gene: TRBV5-5
j_gene: TRBJ1-6

CDR3aa: CASSQNRADTQYF
CDR3nt: TGTGCCAGCAGCCAAAACAGGGCAGATACGCAGTATTTT
d_gene: NA
abundance: NA
v_gene: TRBV7-6
j_gene: TRBJ2-3

CDR3aa: CAISEGQGVSEAFF
CDR3nt: TGTGCCATCAGTGAGGGACAGGGGGTTTCTGAAGCTTTCTTT
d_gene: TRBD1
abundance: NA
v_gene: TRBV10-3
j_gene: TRBJ1-1

CDR3aa: CASSPSGRLETQYF
CDR3nt: TGTGCCAGCAGCCCGAGCGGGAGATTGGAGACCCAGTACTTC
d_gene: TRBD2
abundance: NA
v_gene: TRBV7-9
j_gene: TRBJ2-5

CDR3aa: CASGRTASSYEQYF
CDR3nt: TGTGCCAGCGGAAGGACAGCGAGCTCCTACGAGCAGTACTTC
d_gene: NA
abundance: NA
v_gene: TRBV7-2
j_gene: TRBJ2-7

CDR3aa: CASSPRTGGAYEQYF
CDR3nt: TGTGCCAGCTCACCCAGGACAGGGGGAGCCTACGAGCAGTACTTC
d_gene: TRBD1
abundance: NA
v_gene: TRBV18
j_gene: TRBJ2-7

CDR3aa: CASSPDRGTSGRVLEKPYEQYF
CDR3nt: TGCGCCAGCAGCCCGGACAGGGGAACGAGCGGGAGGGTCCTAGAGAAACCCTACGAGCAGTACTTC
d_gene: NA
abundance: few
v_gene: TRBV4-1
j_gene: TRBJ2-7

CDR3aa: CASSPGGSSYNEQFF
CDR3nt: TGTGCCAGCAGCCCAGGGGGTAGCTCCTACAATGAGCAGTTCTTC
d_gene: TRBD1
abundance: NA
v_gene: TRBV9
j_gene: TRBJ2-1

CDR3aa: CASTRLAGVYEQYF
CDR3nt: TGTGCCAGCACCAGACTAGCGGGAGTCTACGAGCAGTACTTC
d_gene: TRBD2
abundance: NA
v_gene: TRBV6-1
j_gene: TRBJ2-7

CDR3aa: CASSQGSNSGGPRSAKNIQYF
CDR3nt: TGTGCCAGCAGCCAAGGGTCAAATAGCGGGGGGCCGCGCTCAGCCAAAAACATTCAGTACTTC
d_gene: TRBD2
abundance: once
v_gene: TRBV4-2
j_gene: TRBJ2-4

CDR3aa: CASSQGTGGSAAFF
CDR3nt: TGTGCCAGCAGCCAAGGGACAGGGGGGTCTGCCGCTTTCTTT
d_gene: TRBD1
abundance: NA
v_gene: TRBV14
j_gene: TRBJ1-1

CDR3aa: CASSLNFGSYEQYF
CDR3nt: TGTGCCAGCAGCTTAAATTTTGGATCCTACGAGCAGTACTTC
d_gene: NA
abundance: once
v_gene: TRBV7-3
j_gene: TRBJ2-7

CDR3aa: CASSLAPGSGETQYF
CDR3nt: TGCGCCAGCAGCTTGGCCCCGGGCTCAGGGGAGACCCAGTACTTC
d_gene: NA
abundance: NA
v_gene: TRBV5-1
j_gene: TRBJ2-5

CDR3aa: CASSLEGQQTYEQYF
CDR3nt: TGCGCCAGCAGCTTGGAGGGGCAGCAGACCTACGAGCAGTACTTC
d_gene: NA
abundance: NA
v_gene: TRBV5-1
j_gene: TRBJ2-7

CDR3aa: CASSLFPSGGINEQFF
CDR3nt: TGCGCCAGCAGCTTGTTTCCTAGCGGGGGGATCAATGAGCAGTTCTTC
d_gene: TRBD2
abundance: NA
v_gene: TRBV5-1
j_gene: TRBJ2-1

CDR3aa: CASRTSYNSPLHF
CDR3nt: TGTGCCAGCAGGACCTCCTATAATTCACCCCTCCACTTT
d_gene: NA
abundance: few
v_gene: TRBV2
j_gene: TRBJ1-6

CDR3aa: CASSTLAGANYEQYF
CDR3nt: TGTGCCAGCAGCACACTAGCGGGAGCCAACTACGAGCAGTACTTC
d_gene: TRBD2
abundance: once
v_gene: TRBV9
j_gene: TRBJ2-7

CDR3aa: CASSYPSGPRFF
CDR3nt: TGTGCCAGCAGTTACCCGAGCGGCCCCCGGTTCTTC
d_gene: NA
abundance: once
v_gene: TRBV6-5
j_gene: TRBJ2-1

CDR3aa: CASSTQRSLRTGDAYEQYF
CDR3nt: TGTGCCAGCAGCACCCAACGGAGCTTACGGACAGGTGACGCCTACGAGCAGTACTTC
d_gene: NA
abundance: NA
v_gene: TRBV21-1
j_gene: TRBJ2-7

CDR3aa: CASSLDGGGAGYGYTF
CDR3nt: TGCGCCAGCAGCTTGGATGGCGGGGGCGCCGGGTATGGCTACACCTTC
d_gene: NA
abundance: NA
v_gene: TRBV5-1
j_gene: TRBJ1-2

CDR3aa: CASSLAGGSGSTYNEQFF
CDR3nt: TGTGCCAGCAGCTTAGCCGGGGGTAGCGGGAGTACCTACAATGAGCAGTTCTTC
d_gene: TRBD2
abundance: NA
v_gene: TRBV7-9
j_gene: TRBJ2-1

CDR3aa: CASSLPTGTAYEQYF
CDR3nt: TGTGCCAGCAGTTTGCCGACAGGGACTGCCTACGAGCAGTACTTC
d_gene: NA
abundance: NA
v_gene: TRBV28
j_gene: TRBJ2-7

CDR3aa: CASSLEYQGSYGYTF
CDR3nt: TGTGCCAGCAGCTTAGAGTACCAGGGGAGCTATGGCTACACCTTC
d_gene: NA
abundance: NA
v_gene: TRBV7-2
j_gene: TRBJ1-2

CDR3aa: CASSYSSLSGEQYF
CDR3nt: TGTGCCAGCAGTTACTCTAGTTTGTCGGGGGAGCAGTACTTC
d_gene: NA
abundance: NA
v_gene: TRBV6-6
j_gene: TRBJ2-7

CDR3aa: CASSLEGTVTEAFF
CDR3nt: TGTGCCAGCAGCTTAGAGGGTACAGTCACTGAAGCTTTCTTT
d_gene: NA
abundance: few
v_gene: TRBV7-2
j_gene: TRBJ1-1

CDR3aa: CASSRRTGAEQYF
CDR3nt: TGTGCCAGCAGTCGAAGGACAGGGGCCGAGCAGTACTTC
d_gene: TRBD1
abundance: few
v_gene: TRBV14
j_gene: TRBJ2-7